The next 9 T cell receptor beta chains were all read from a single sample in a study of blood T cell repertoires in COVID-19. The data were produced by immunoSEQ multiplex PCR, yet TCRdb's version contains in-frame clones alone and is incomplete. The top ten clones hold around 18% of a sample with roughly 170,000 clones, approximately 86% of them seen once. Input material: PBMCs or T cells enriched from blood (not recorded which). These TCRs come from a man in his 60s who had recovered from COVID-19.

This chain uses TRBV5-1 with TRBJ2-5; a weak D match, TRBD1 (5 bases). Looked up from germline, CDR1 is SGHRS and CDR2 is YFSETQ. Between the trimmed V and J ends, which lost 0 bases and 5 bases, there was a span of 8 bases. The CDR3 sequence is 13 residues long. CDR3 sequence reads: CASSLEGVETQYF. The CDR3 DNA is TGCGCCAGCAGCTTGGAAGGGGTCGAGACCCAGTACTTC.

The chain uses TRBV18 and TRBJ2-3, with 9 bases fitting TRBD1. Germline values: CDR1 KGHSH, CDR2 LQKENI. This CDR3 has 17 residues. V was pared by 2 bases and J by 3 bases, with 9 bases of the junction left unmatched. The CDR3, as DNA: TGTGCCAGCTCACCAATCAGGACAGGGGCCAGAACAGATACGCAGTATTTT. Translating it yields CASSPIRTGARTDTQYF.

The V gene is TRBV2, the J gene TRBJ2-7; tentatively, D is TRBD2 (6 bases). Trimming stripped 7 bases from V and 2 bases from J, with 18 bases between. The CDR3 extends over 15 amino acids. CDR1 is SNHLY and CDR2 is FYNNEI in the germline V gene. Here the CDR3 DNA reads TGTGCCAGCAATGTTCCCGGGACGGGGGCCTACGAGCAGTACTTC. Translation gives CASNVPGTGAYEQYF.

The J gene is TRBJ1-2, the V gene TRBV18; 8 nucleotides align to TRBD1. This CDR3 contains 16 residues. V was pared by 3 bases and J by 0 bases, with 6 bases of the junction left unmatched. Germline lookup yields CDR1 KGHSH and CDR2 LQKENI. This CDR3 is CASSPLGQASNYGYTF. The CDR3 region has the DNA TGTGCCAGCTCACCGCTGGGACAGGCCTCTAACTATGGCTACACCTTC.

This clone was counted between two and nine times. The chain recombines TRBV14 with TRBJ1-3; perhaps TRBD1 as D (6 bases). Germline V gives CDR1 SGHDN, CDR2 FVKESK. With 5 bases removed from V and 4 bases from J, the gap between germline ends came to 21 bases. The length of the CDR3 is 17 residues. The CDR3 protein is CASSFDQGPSGGNTIYF. CDR3 DNA: TGTGCCAGCAGCTTCGATCAGGGGCCCTCCGGGGGAAACACCATATATTTT.

The V call is TRBV7-9, the J call TRBJ1-2; D is ambiguous. Germline V gives CDR1 SEHNR, CDR2 FQNEAQ (reference sequence). This CDR3 spans 15 amino acids. Trimming removed 5 bases at V and 5 bases at J, with 18 bases between. The CDR3 here is CASSPKGTVKYGYTF. Written as DNA, the CDR3 is TGTGCCAGCAGCCCGAAAGGTACAGTCAAGTATGGCTACACCTTC.

The chain couples TRBV7-3 to TRBJ1-4; D is unclear. Germline CDR1 SGHTA, CDR2 FQGTGA. V shed 4 bases and J shed 8 bases, with 11 bases lying between them. CDR3 size: 13 residues. The CDR3 nucleotides read TGTGCCAGCAGCTCCACGGGCGGGGAAAAACTGTTTTTT. It specifies CASSSTGGEKLFF.

The chain has TRBV18 and TRBJ2-7; TRBD1 matches 8 bases. The CDR3 runs to 13 residues. CDR1 is KGHSH, CDR2 LQKENI, per germline. V was pared by 5 bases and J by 5 bases, with 5 bases of the junction left unmatched. Here the CDR3 reads CASSTKQGDEQYF. In DNA form, the CDR3 reads TGTGCCAGCTCAACCAAACAGGGGGACGAGCAGTACTTC.

The chain uses TRBV28 and TRBJ2-7; D is perhaps TRBD2 (5 bases). The V gene lost 3 bases and the J gene lost 0 bases, with 15 bases spanning the gap. The germline CDR1 and CDR2 sequences are MDHEN and SYDVKM. The length of the CDR3 is 16 residues. Here the CDR3 reads CASSLFRLAASYEQYF. For the CDR3, the DNA is TGTGCCAGCAGTTTGTTTAGGCTAGCAGCCTCCTACGAGCAGTACTTC. The entire variable domain, with the rest obtained from reference TRBV28 and TRBJ2-7, is as follows: DVKVTQSSRYLVKRTGEKVFLECVQDMDHENMFWYRQDPGLGLRLIYFSYDVKMKEKGDIPEGYSVSREKKERFSLILESASTNQTSMYLCASSLFRLAASYEQYFGPGTRLTVT.